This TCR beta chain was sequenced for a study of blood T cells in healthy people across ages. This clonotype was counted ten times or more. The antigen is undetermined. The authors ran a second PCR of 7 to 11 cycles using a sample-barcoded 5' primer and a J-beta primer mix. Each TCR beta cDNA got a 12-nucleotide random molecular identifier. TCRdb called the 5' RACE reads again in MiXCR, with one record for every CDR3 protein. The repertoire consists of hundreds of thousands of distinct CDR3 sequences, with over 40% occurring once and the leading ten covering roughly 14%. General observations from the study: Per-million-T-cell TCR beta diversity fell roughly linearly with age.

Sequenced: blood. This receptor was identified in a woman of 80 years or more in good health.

The CDR3 DNA follows: TGTGCCAGCAGTTTAAGTGGCGGGAAAGGCAATCAGCCCCAGCATTTT. Translated: CASSLSGGKGNQPQHF. The chain combines TRBV12-3 or TRBV12-4 with TRBJ1-5; D call uncertain. V lost 2 bases and J lost 2, with 13 bases in between. The CDR3 runs to 16 residues.